The sequence of this TCR beta chain was determined in a study of blood T cells in healthy people across ages. Study-wide points: Naive T cell percentage and TCR beta diversity correlated strongly.

This clonotype appeared a few times. Its antigen is not identified. A J-beta primer mix and a sample-barcoded 5' primer were used in a second PCR of about 6 to 12 cycles. TCRdb itself ran the 5' RACE reads through MiXCR, one entry per CDR3 protein. The sample has around 990,000 distinct CDR3 sequences, around two fifths seen once; the top ten hold 13%. This CDR3 has 13 amino acids. Trimming removed 1 base at V and 2 bases at J, with 6 bases between. Germline V lookup: CDR1 SQVTM, CDR2 ANQGSEA. The clonotype was recovered from a young man in good health. The chain joins TRBV29-1 to TRBJ2-1; no reliable D call. The source material was blood. The CDR3 nucleotides read TGCAGCGTTGAAGTCAGTCCCTACAATGAGCAGTTCTTC. It translates to CSVEVSPYNEQFF.